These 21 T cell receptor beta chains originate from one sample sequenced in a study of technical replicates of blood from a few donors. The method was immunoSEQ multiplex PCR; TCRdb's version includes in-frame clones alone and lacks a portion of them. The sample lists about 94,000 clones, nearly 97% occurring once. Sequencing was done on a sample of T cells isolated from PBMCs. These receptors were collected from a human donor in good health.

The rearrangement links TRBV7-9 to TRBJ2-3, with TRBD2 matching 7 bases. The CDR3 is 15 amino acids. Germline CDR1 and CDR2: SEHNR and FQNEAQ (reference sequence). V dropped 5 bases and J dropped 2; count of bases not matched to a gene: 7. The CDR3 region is CASSPGGKITDTQYF. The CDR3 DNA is TGTGCCAGCAGCCCCGGGGGGAAAATCACAGATACGCAGTATTTT.

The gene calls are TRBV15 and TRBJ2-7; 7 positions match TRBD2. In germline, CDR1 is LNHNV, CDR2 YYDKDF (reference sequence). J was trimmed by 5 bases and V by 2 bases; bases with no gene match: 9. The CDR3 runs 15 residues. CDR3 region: CATSRRDSGRDEQYF. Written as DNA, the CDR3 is TGTGCCACCAGCAGAAGGGACTCGGGGAGGGACGAGCAGTACTTC.

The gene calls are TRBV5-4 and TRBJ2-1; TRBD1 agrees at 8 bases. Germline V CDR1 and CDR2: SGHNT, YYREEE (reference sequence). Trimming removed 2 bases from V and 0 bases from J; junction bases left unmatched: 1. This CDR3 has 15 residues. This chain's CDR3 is CASSLDRGSYNEQFF. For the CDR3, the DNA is TGTGCCAGCAGCTTAGACAGGGGCTCCTACAATGAGCAGTTCTTC.

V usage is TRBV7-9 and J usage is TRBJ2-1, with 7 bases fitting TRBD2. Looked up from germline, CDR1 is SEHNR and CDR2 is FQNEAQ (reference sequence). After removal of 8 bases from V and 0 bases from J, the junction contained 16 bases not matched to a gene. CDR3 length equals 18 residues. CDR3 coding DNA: TGTGCCAGCGGTTTCGGGCTAGCGGCCACGAGCTCCTACAATGAGCAGTTCTTC. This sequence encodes CASGFGLAATSSYNEQFF. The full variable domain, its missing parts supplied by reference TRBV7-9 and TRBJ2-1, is DTGVSQNPRHKITKRGQNVTFRCDPISEHNRLYWYRQTLGQGPEFLTYFQNEAQLEKSRLLSDRFSAERPKGSFSTLEIQRTEQGDSAMYLCASGFGLAATSSYNEQFFGPGTRLTVL.

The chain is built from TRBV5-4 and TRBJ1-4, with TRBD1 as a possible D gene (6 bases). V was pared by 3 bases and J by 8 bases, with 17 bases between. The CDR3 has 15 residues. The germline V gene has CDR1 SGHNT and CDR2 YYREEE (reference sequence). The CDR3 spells CASSSKQGMEEKLFF. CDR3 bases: TGTGCCAGCAGCTCAAAACAGGGAATGGAGGAAAAACTGTTTTTT.

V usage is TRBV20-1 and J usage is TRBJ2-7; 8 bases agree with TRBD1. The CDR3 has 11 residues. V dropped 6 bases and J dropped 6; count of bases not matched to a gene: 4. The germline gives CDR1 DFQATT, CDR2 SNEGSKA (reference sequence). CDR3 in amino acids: CSARTGSEQYF. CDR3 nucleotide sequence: TGCAGTGCCAGGACAGGGAGCGAGCAGTACTTC.

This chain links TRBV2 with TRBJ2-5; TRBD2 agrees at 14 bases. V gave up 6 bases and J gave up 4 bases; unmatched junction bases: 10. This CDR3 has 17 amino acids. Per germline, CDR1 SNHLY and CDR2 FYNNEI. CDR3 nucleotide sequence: TGTGCCAGCAGCCTGACAGGGACTAGCGGGAGTTCAGAGACCCAGTACTTC. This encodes CASSLTGTSGSSETQYF.

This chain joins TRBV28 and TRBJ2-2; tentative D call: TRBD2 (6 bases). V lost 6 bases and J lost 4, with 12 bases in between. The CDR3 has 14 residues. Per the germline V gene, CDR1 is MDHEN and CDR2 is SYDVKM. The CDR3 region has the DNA TGTGCCAGCAGATTCCGGGAGTTCACCGGGGAGCTGTTTTTT. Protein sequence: CASRFREFTGELFF.

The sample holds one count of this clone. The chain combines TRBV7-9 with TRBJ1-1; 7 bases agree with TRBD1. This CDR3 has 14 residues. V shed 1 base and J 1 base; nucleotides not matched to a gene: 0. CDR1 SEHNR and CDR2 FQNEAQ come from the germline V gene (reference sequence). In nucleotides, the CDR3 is TGTGCCAGCAGCTTAGGGACAGGGAACACTGAAGCTTTCTTT. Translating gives CASSLGTGNTEAFF.

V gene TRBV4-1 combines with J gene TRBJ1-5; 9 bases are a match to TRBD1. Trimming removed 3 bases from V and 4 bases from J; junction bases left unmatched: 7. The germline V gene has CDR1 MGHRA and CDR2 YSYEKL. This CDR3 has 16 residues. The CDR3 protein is CASSQGVGTGNQPQHF. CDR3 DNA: TGCGCCAGCAGCCAGGGAGTAGGGACAGGGAATCAGCCCCAGCATTTT.

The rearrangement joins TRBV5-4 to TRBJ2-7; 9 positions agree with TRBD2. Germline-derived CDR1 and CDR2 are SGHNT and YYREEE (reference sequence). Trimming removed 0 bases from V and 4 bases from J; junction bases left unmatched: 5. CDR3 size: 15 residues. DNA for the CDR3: TGTGCCAGCAGCTTGGGGGTTAGCGGGGGTTACGAGCAGTACTTC. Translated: CASSLGVSGGYEQYF.

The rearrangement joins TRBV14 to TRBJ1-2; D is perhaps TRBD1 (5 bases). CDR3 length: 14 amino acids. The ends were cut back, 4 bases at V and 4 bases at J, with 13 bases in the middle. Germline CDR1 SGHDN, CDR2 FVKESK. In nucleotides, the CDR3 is TGTGCCAGCAGCCCCACCGCCGGGGGCTATGGCTACACCTTC. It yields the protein CASSPTAGGYGYTF.

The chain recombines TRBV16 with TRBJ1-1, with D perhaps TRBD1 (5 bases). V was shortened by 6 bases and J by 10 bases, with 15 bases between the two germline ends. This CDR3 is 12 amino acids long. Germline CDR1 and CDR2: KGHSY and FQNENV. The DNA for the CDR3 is TGTGCCAGCAGTCTTAACAGGCTCGGAGCTTTCTTT. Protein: CASSLNRLGAFF.

The CDR3 DNA sequence: TGCGCCAGCAGCCAAGGACAGGGTGGTGACTATGGCTACACCTTC. Protein product: CASSQGQGGDYGYTF. This chain connects TRBV4-1 to TRBJ1-2; 7 bases align to TRBD1. In germline, CDR1 is MGHRA, CDR2 YSYEKL. The V segment lost 1 base and the J segment 3 bases; nucleotides outside the gene matches: 5. This CDR3 region has 15 residues.

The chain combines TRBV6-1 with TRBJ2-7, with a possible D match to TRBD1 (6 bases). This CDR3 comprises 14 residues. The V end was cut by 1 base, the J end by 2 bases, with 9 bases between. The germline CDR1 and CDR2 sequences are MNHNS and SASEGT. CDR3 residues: CASSEDRAPYEQYF. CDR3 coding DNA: TGTGCCAGCAGTGAAGACAGGGCTCCCTACGAGCAGTACTTC.

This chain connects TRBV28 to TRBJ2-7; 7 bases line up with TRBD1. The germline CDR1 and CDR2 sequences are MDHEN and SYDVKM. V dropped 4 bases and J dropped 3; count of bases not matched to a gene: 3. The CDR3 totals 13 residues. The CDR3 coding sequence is TGTGCCAGCAGTTCGGGACAGAACTACGAGCAGTACTTC. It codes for CASSSGQNYEQYF.

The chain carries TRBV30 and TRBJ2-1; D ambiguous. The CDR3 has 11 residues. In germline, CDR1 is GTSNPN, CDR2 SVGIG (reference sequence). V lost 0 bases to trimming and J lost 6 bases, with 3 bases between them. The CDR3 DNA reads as TGTGCCTGGAGTGTACTCAATGAGCAGTTCTTC. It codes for CAWSVLNEQFF.

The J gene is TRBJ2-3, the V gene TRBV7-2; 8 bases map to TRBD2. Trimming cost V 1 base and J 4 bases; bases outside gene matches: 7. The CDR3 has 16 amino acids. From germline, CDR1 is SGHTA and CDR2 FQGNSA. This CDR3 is CASSLVGSGNPDTQYF. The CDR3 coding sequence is TGTGCCAGCAGCTTAGTAGGTAGCGGGAACCCAGATACGCAGTATTTT.

For the CDR3, the DNA is TGTGCCAGCAGCCGAAGAGGGGGCAATGAGCAGTTCTTC. As protein: CASSRRGGNEQFF. V and J are TRBV4-2 and TRBJ2-1, with D possibly being TRBD1 (6 bases). Trimming left V 4 bases short and J 6 bases short, with 10 bases between. The CDR3 has 13 residues. CDR1 and CDR2 from the germline V gene are LGHNA and YNFKEQ.

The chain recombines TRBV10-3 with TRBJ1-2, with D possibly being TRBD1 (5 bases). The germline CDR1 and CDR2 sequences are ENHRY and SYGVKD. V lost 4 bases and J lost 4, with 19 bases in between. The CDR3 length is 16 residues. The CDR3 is CAISVLKQGIGYGYTF. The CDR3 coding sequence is TGTGCCATCAGTGTTCTCAAGCAGGGTATAGGCTATGGCTACACCTTC.

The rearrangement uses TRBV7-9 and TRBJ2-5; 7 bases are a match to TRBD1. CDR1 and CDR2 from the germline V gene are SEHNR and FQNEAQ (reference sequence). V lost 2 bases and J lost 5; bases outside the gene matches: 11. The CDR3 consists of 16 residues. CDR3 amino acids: CASSLPTGAYRETQYF. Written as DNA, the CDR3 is TGTGCCAGCAGCTTACCCACAGGGGCGTATAGGGAGACCCAGTACTTC.